The 31 T cell receptor beta chains presented below share a single source sample, sequenced in a study of T cell repertoires in cytomegalovirus infection. TCRdb used MiXCR to reprocess the reads, holding one entry per CDR3 protein. The repertoire holds 450,000 to 600,000 distinct CDR3 sequences, with 40% to 50% as singletons. No antigen has been assigned to these receptors. This material consisted of cultured PBMCs, taken from culture after CMV antigen stimulation. The receptors come from a human donor in good health (CMV status not recorded). Some clones in this sample may be carry-over from other donors' samples.

A few counts support this clonotype. This chain links TRBV12-3 or TRBV12-4 with TRBJ2-1; tentatively, D is TRBD1 (6 bases). This CDR3 region has 17 residues. Trimming pared 6 bases from V and 2 bases from J, leaving 20 bases between. CDR3 sequence: CASREETHRAPYNEQFF. CDR3 in DNA: TGTGCCAGCAGGGAGGAAACCCACAGGGCCCCCTACAATGAGCAGTTCTTC.

The chain links TRBV6-5 to TRBJ2-1, with D hard to call. Germline loops: CDR1 MNHEY, CDR2 SVGAGI. Trimming took 3 bases from V and 4 from J, leaving 13 bases between them. The CDR3 has 15 residues. CDR3 DNA: TGTGCCAGCAGTTATTCCCCCCCTCCTTACAATGAGCAGTTCTTC. Amino acid sequence: CASSYSPPPYNEQFF.

The chain uses TRBV11-2 and TRBJ1-1; D gene uncertain. Trimming took off 5 bases at V and 1 base at J, with 20 bases between the two ends. Germline V lookup: CDR1 SGHAT, CDR2 FQNNGV. The CDR3 runs to 17 residues. DNA for the CDR3: TGTGCCAGCAGCCACAGCAACTCGGGTCGAAGGAACACTGAAGCTTTCTTT. Protein: CASSHSNSGRRNTEAFF.

J is TRBJ2-6 and V is TRBV4-1; unclear D gene. Trimming cost V 1 base and J 6 bases, with 13 bases left between them. The germline V gene has CDR1 MGHRA and CDR2 YSYEKL. The CDR3 runs 16 residues. CDR3 protein: CASSQGPSSVANVLTF. CDR3 sequence (DNA): TGCGCCAGCAGCCAAGGGCCGAGCTCGGTGGCCAACGTCCTGACTTTC.

The CDR3 DNA is TGTGCCAGCAGCCCCGGGGTGTCTAGCGGCCAAGAGACCCAGTACTTC. This translates into CASSPGVSSGQETQYF. This rearrangement joins TRBV27 to TRBJ2-5; 7 bases agree with TRBD2. This CDR3 is 16 amino acids long. The germline V gene has CDR1 MNHEY and CDR2 SMNVEV (reference sequence). Trimming removed 6 bases from V and 1 base from J; junction bases left unmatched: 11.

V is TRBV7-2 and J is TRBJ2-1; 10 positions agree with TRBD2. J lost 9 bases, V lost 1 base, and 9 bases had no gene match. The CDR3 contains 16 residues. Germline lookup yields CDR1 SGHTA and CDR2 FQGNSA. CDR3 nucleotide sequence: TGTGCCAGCAGCTTAGGGGGGGCTAGCGGGAGAGGTGAGCAGTTCTTC. This encodes CASSLGGASGRGEQFF.

Remarks on this clonotype: A much larger clone differs by one base, so this may be a read error. The CDR3 reads CTSSSREYNGNTIYF. In nucleotides, the CDR3 is TGTACCAGCAGCTCAAGGGAGTATAACGGAAACACCATATATTTT. The J gene is TRBJ1-3, the V gene TRBV7-2; no definite D call. In germline, CDR1 is SGHTA, CDR2 FQGNSA. V was trimmed by 4 bases and J by 4 bases, leaving 14 bases between them. CDR3 length equals 15 residues.

This clonotype has a handful of counts. The V call is TRBV7-9, the J call TRBJ2-5, with no clear D. The CDR3 runs 11 residues. Germline V gene sequence: CDR1 SEHNR, CDR2 FQNEAQ (reference sequence). Trimming removed 4 bases at V and 6 bases at J, with 6 bases between. The CDR3 sequence is CASSSTQTQYF. CDR3 in DNA: TGTGCCAGCAGCTCCACGCAGACCCAGTACTTC.

The chain is built from TRBV7-6 and TRBJ1-5, with TRBD1 as a possible D gene (5 bases). Germline V gene lookup returns CDR1 SGHVS and CDR2 FNYEAQ. Trimming removed 1 base from V and 0 bases from J, with 10 bases in between. This CDR3 is built from 16 residues. The CDR3 region has the DNA TGTGCCAGCAGCTTAGGCTGGGGGTATAGCAATCAGCCCCAGCATTTT. It translates to CASSLGWGYSNQPQHF.

V gene TRBV11-2 combines with J gene TRBJ2-3; D may be TRBD2 (6 bases). The CDR3 length is 15 residues. Deletions cut 5 bases from V and 2 bases from J, with 14 bases between. Germline V gene lookup returns CDR1 SGHAT and CDR2 FQNNGV. CDR3 bases: TGTGCCAGCAGCCCCTGGGAGGCCCCCACAGATACGCAGTATTTT. It yields the protein CASSPWEAPTDTQYF. Drawing the rest from reference TRBV11-2 and TRBJ2-3, the complete variable domain is EAGVAQSPRYKIIEKRQSVAFWCNPISGHATLYWYQQILGQGPKLLIQFQNNGVVDDSQLPKDRFSAERLKGVDSTLKIQPAKLEDSAVYLCASSPWEAPTDTQYFGPGTRLTVL.

V gene TRBV7-9 combines with J gene TRBJ2-2; tentatively, D is TRBD2 (6 bases). V lost 5 bases and J 3 bases, leaving 22 bases between the germline ends. CDR3 length equals 18 residues. From germline, CDR1 is SEHNR and CDR2 FQNEAQ (reference sequence). Here the CDR3 DNA reads TGTGCCAGCAGCCTGGACTCGGTCGGGGAGGAGTACACCGGGGAGCTGTTTTTT. Translating it yields CASSLDSVGEEYTGELFF.

This chain connects TRBV11-2 to TRBJ2-4, with 10 bases matching TRBD2. Germline CDR1 reads SGHAT; CDR2 reads FQNNGV. J lost 2 bases, V lost 8 bases, and 6 bases had no gene match. The CDR3 sequence is 15 residues long. The CDR3 is CASLGLASPKNIQYF. The CDR3 bases are TGTGCCAGCTTGGGACTAGCGAGTCCCAAAAACATTCAGTACTTC.

This sequence joins TRBV4-1 and TRBJ2-6, with TRBD1 matching 9 bases. The length of the CDR3 is 17 residues. Germline CDR1 is MGHRA and CDR2 is YSYEKL. V trimming: 4 bases; J trimming: 0 bases; junction bases outside the gene matches: 4. CDR3 coding DNA: TGCGCCAGCAGCCGCGGGACAGGGCGCTCTGGGGCCAACGTCCTGACTTTC. Translated: CASSRGTGRSGANVLTF.

This clonotype was recorded a few times. This chain connects TRBV7-2 to TRBJ2-3; TRBD2 aligns across 7 bases. Unmatched junction bases numbered 11, after V lost 4 bases and J lost 4 bases. CDR1 and CDR2 from the germline V gene are SGHTA and FQGNSA. The CDR3 extends over 16 amino acids. The CDR3 sequence: CASSSQGGLTADTQYF. Written as DNA, the CDR3 is TGTGCCAGCAGCTCTCAGGGAGGGCTGACCGCAGATACGCAGTATTTT.

The chain joins TRBV7-2 to TRBJ1-2; D gene uncertain. V was cut by 5 bases and J by 8 bases, with 18 bases left in between. CDR1 and CDR2 from the germline V gene are SGHTA and FQGNSA. The CDR3 contains 14 residues. The CDR3 loop is CASSHWTVGGGYTF. The CDR3 DNA reads TGTGCCAGCAGCCATTGGACCGTCGGAGGAGGCTACACCTTC.

This rearrangement joins TRBV9 to TRBJ1-4; D is possibly TRBD1 (5 bases). CDR3 size: 15 residues. The V end lost 1 base, the J end lost 3 bases, and 10 bases lay between the germline ends. Germline assignment: CDR1 SGDLS and CDR2 YYNGEE. As DNA, the CDR3 is TGTGCCAGCAGCGTATGGGGCGCCCCTAATGAAAAACTGTTTTTT. Translation: CASSVWGAPNEKLFF.

The chain joins TRBV19 to TRBJ1-6, with D hard to call. With 5 bases removed from V and 0 bases from J, the gap between germline ends came to 17 bases. The CDR3 is 18 residues long. The germline CDR1 and CDR2 sequences are LNHDA and SQIVND (reference sequence). The CDR3 protein is CASSAAADRRSYNSPLHF. The CDR3 DNA sequence: TGTGCCAGTAGTGCGGCGGCGGACCGACGCTCCTATAATTCACCCCTCCACTTT.

The DNA of the CDR3 is TGTGCCAGCAGCTTGGGTCAGGAAGGGACCCAGTACTTC. It codes for CASSLGQEGTQYF. This chain uses TRBV5-4 with TRBJ2-5; D call uncertain. The CDR3 is 13 residues long. Deletions cut 0 bases from V and 7 bases from J, with 10 bases between. The germline gives CDR1 SGHNT, CDR2 YYREEE (reference sequence).

The chain is built from TRBV19 and TRBJ2-1; D not certain. The CDR3 is 14 residues long. Germline values: CDR1 LNHDA, CDR2 SQIVND (reference sequence). V shed 1 base and J shed 9 bases, with 13 bases lying between them. The CDR3 region is CASSIGPGSTEQFF. The CDR3 DNA follows: TGTGCCAGTAGTATAGGTCCAGGCTCCACTGAGCAGTTCTTC.

This clonotype occurred a few times. Sequence at one end of the junction differs from germline and may be a read error. CDR3 DNA: TGTGCCAGCACCCCCGACAGGTCGTCATGGTCTCACTTT. Protein sequence: CASTPDRSSWSHF. This chain uses TRBV2 with TRBJ1-1; D perhaps matches TRBD1 (6 bases). CDR1 and CDR2 (germline): SNHLY, FYNNEI. The CDR3 has 13 residues.

The chain is built from TRBV18 and TRBJ2-3; TRBD2 aligns across 7 bases. Germline V gene sequence: CDR1 KGHSH, CDR2 LQKENI. This CDR3 has 14 residues. V gave up 2 bases and J gave up 8 bases; unmatched junction bases: 7. The CDR3 loop reads CASSPAVGGGTQYF. DNA of the CDR3: TGTGCCAGCTCACCAGCGGTAGGCGGGGGTACGCAGTATTTT. Full variable domain (rest looked up from reference TRBV18 and TRBJ2-3): NAGVMQNPRHLVRRRGQEARLRCSPMKGHSHVYWYRQLPEEGLKFMVYLQKENIIDESGMPKERFSAEFPKEGPSILRIQQVVRGDSAAYFCASSPAVGGGTQYFGPGTRLTVL.

This clonotype was counted only a few times. The chain joins TRBV7-6 to TRBJ1-1, with D maybe TRBD1 (5 bases). Germline V gives CDR1 SGHVS, CDR2 FNYEAQ. V lost 2 bases and J 5 bases, leaving 21 bases between the germline ends. The CDR3 has 17 amino acids. The CDR3 loop reads CASSLNPTVRGRTEAFF. Here the CDR3 DNA reads TGTGCCAGCAGCTTAAACCCCACGGTTCGGGGGAGGACTGAAGCTTTCTTT.

The V call is TRBV10-1, the J call TRBJ2-3, with D maybe TRBD1 (6 bases). This CDR3 is 13 amino acids long. Per the germline V gene, CDR1 is WNHNN and CDR2 is SYGVQD (reference sequence). Trimming stripped 5 bases from V and 5 bases from J, with 11 bases between. CDR3 in DNA: TGCGCCAGCAGTAGAACAGGGAAAGATACGCAGTATTTT. Its protein product is CASSRTGKDTQYF.

This clonotype was picked up one time. The V gene is TRBV19, the J gene TRBJ1-5; D call uncertain. The CDR3 runs 15 residues. Germline values: CDR1 LNHDA, CDR2 SQIVND (reference sequence). V was pared by 5 bases and J by 0 bases, with 11 bases between. CDR3: CASSPLLHSNQPQHF. The DNA for the CDR3 is TGTGCCAGTAGTCCGCTACTTCATAGCAATCAGCCCCAGCATTTT.

V is TRBV19 and J is TRBJ1-5, with unresolved D. V lost 10 bases and J 7 bases, leaving 23 bases between the germline ends. This CDR3 region has 15 residues. Germline assignment: CDR1 LNHDA and CDR2 SQIVND (reference sequence). The CDR3 DNA sequence: TGTGCCACTAAGGAGGCTATGTCGCGAAGCCAGCCCCAGCATTTT. This gives the protein CATKEAMSRSQPQHF.

This clonotype was observed at least ten times. The V call is TRBV7-2, the J call TRBJ1-5; unclear D gene. Germline values: CDR1 SGHTA, CDR2 FQGNSA. The CDR3 has 13 residues. V was cut by 3 bases and J by 2 bases, with 5 bases left in between. As DNA, the CDR3 is TGTGCCAGCAGCTTTCAGGGCAATCAGCCCCAGCATTTT. It specifies CASSFQGNQPQHF.

This clonotype has only a few counts. The rearrangement links TRBV12-3 or TRBV12-4 to TRBJ1-2; a weak D match, TRBD1 (5 bases). CDR3 length: 11 residues. Trimming shortened V by 3 bases and J by 13 bases, and 12 bases separated the two germline ends. The CDR3 sequence is CASSLGQGLTF. In DNA, the CDR3 is TGTGCCAGCAGTTTGGGCCAGGGTCTCACCTTC.

This chain connects TRBV28 to TRBJ2-3; 7 bases line up with TRBD2. The CDR3 has 14 amino acids. From germline, CDR1 is MDHEN and CDR2 SYDVKM. J gave up 5 bases and V 3 bases, and 5 bases lay outside the gene matches. CDR3 nucleotide sequence: TGTGCCAGCAGTTTTGGGGGGGTTGGAGATACGCAGTATTTT. The encoded protein is CASSFGGVGDTQYF. The entire variable domain, with the rest obtained from reference TRBV28 and TRBJ2-3, is as follows: DVKVTQSSRYLVKRTGEKVFLECVQDMDHENMFWYRQDPGLGLRLIYFSYDVKMKEKGDIPEGYSVSREKKERFSLILESASTNQTSMYLCASSFGGVGDTQYFGPGTRLTVL.

The chain is built from TRBV7-9 and TRBJ2-2, with D perhaps TRBD2 (5 bases). The V end was cut by 7 bases, the J end by 6 bases, with 9 bases between. Germline V CDR1 and CDR2: SEHNR, FQNEAQ (reference sequence). The CDR3 length is 12 residues. The CDR3 sequence: CASTRGPGELFF. Here the CDR3 DNA reads TGTGCCAGCACCCGCGGGCCCGGGGAGCTGTTTTTT.

Only one count was recorded for this clonotype. The rearrangement links TRBV12-3 or TRBV12-4 to TRBJ2-3, with D uncertain. This CDR3 has 13 residues. V lost 8 bases to trimming and J lost 2 bases, with 11 bases between them. The CDR3 loop reads CASSRWVTDTQYF. DNA of the CDR3: TGTGCCAGCTCCCGCTGGGTCACAGATACGCAGTATTTT.

The rearrangement joins TRBV5-6 to TRBJ2-3; TRBD2 matches 15 bases. Trimming at V came to 4 bases and at J to 2 bases, leaving 14 bases not matched to a gene. Germline V gene data show CDR1 as SGHDT and CDR2 as YYEEEE. The CDR3 has 20 residues. CDR3 sequence: CASSQTGLAGGLYYTDTQYF. The CDR3 region has the DNA TGTGCCAGCAGCCAAACGGGACTAGCGGGAGGCCTCTACTACACAGATACGCAGTATTTT.